The entry below gives a single T cell receptor (beta chain) sequence along with its context. This record belongs to a study of shared T cell receptors in the human thymus. With 6 bases removed from V and 8 bases from J, the gap between germline ends came to 22 bases. Germline assignment: CDR1 MDHEN and CDR2 SYDVKM. The CDR3 runs 15 residues. The data were produced by immunoSEQ multiplex PCR, yet TCRdb's version contains in-frame clones alone and is incomplete. The sample holds roughly 710,000 clones, roughly 88% seen once. This sample was shared with a second study, whose subject was human thymus T cells. That publication notes: Donors consisted of healthy Finnish infants (having corrective surgery for congenital heart defects). Thymic tissue was derived from resections collected during corrective heart surgery. Biased V and J segment usage appeared in thymus and peripheral blood. Related reports documented highly overlapping thymic repertoires among unrelated individuals.

J is TRBJ1-2 and V is TRBV28; no clear D. The receptor was isolated from a girl less than two years old with a congenital heart defect. Sequencing used thymocytes. This CDR3 reads CASRLTQVTAEGYTF. CDR3 in DNA: TGTGCCAGCAGACTCACCCAAGTTACTGCGGAGGGCTACACCTTC.